Each of the 23 T cell receptor beta chains below was sequenced from the same sample in a study of PD-1 blockade in classical Hodgkin lymphoma. Every patient was affected by relapse after autologous stem cell transplantation, while exposure to brentuximab vedotin was not uniform. Magnetic negative selection of thawed PBMCs was the method by which CD4+ T cells were purified. Generated by immunoSEQ multiplex PCR, the TCRdb table keeps only in-frame clones and is missing some. The sample carries 10,000 to 15,000 clones, 90% recorded once. Here the sequenced sample was CD4+ T cells from blood, taken at baseline. The receptors were sampled from a human donor with classical Hodgkin lymphoma.

J is TRBJ2-7 and V is TRBV28; D perhaps matches TRBD1 (5 bases). The V end lost 3 bases, the J end lost 2 bases, and 20 bases lay between the germline ends. This CDR3 has 17 amino acids. The germline V gene encodes CDR1 MDHEN and CDR2 SYDVKM. Here the CDR3 reads CASSFSFDRPNTYEQYF. The DNA for the CDR3 is TGTGCCAGCAGTTTTAGTTTCGACAGACCGAATACCTACGAGCAGTACTTC.

This clone was seen only once. The V call is TRBV28, the J call TRBJ1-2; possibly TRBD1 for D (6 bases). The CDR3 is 16 amino acids. Germline-derived CDR1 and CDR2 are MDHEN and SYDVKM. Trimming removed 7 bases at V and 3 bases at J, with 21 bases between. CDR3 in DNA: TGTGCCAGCACCCATCTGGGGGCCGGTATCGACTATGGCTACACCTTC. Translation gives CASTHLGAGIDYGYTF.

The chain combines TRBV10-3 with TRBJ1-1; D is unresolved. Germline CDR1 and CDR2: ENHRY and SYGVKD. V lost 4 bases and J 0 bases, leaving 3 bases between the germline ends. The CDR3 sequence is 12 residues long. Written as DNA, the CDR3 is TGTGCCATCAGTGGCCTGAACACTGAAGCTTTCTTT. It specifies CAISGLNTEAFF.

CDR3 DNA: TGCGCCAGCAGCTTGGACCGGGGAGTACAGGAGACCCAGTACTTC. Its protein product is CASSLDRGVQETQYF. The rearrangement joins TRBV5-1 to TRBJ2-5; possible D gene TRBD2, 5 bases. The ends were cut back, 0 bases at V and 5 bases at J, with 14 bases in the middle. CDR1 and CDR2 from the germline V gene are SGHRS and YFSETQ. The CDR3 covers 15 residues.

The chain carries TRBV15 and TRBJ1-2; no firm D call. Trimming stripped 0 bases from V and 8 bases from J, with 16 bases between. The germline V gene encodes CDR1 LNHNV and CDR2 YYDKDF (reference sequence). The CDR3 contains 15 residues. CDR3 residues: CATSRDRTALEGYTF. CDR3 coding DNA: TGTGCCACCAGCAGAGATCGGACGGCGCTGGAGGGCTACACCTTC. The full variable domain, completed using reference TRBV15 and TRBJ1-2, is DAMVIQNPRYQVTQFGKPVTLSCSQTLNHNVMYWYQQKSSQAPKLLFHYYDKDFNNEADTPDNFQSRRPNTSFCFLDIRSPGLGDTAMYLCATSRDRTALEGYTFGSGTRLTVV.

The genes are TRBV5-1 and TRBJ2-5, with D unresolved. CDR1 is SGHRS and CDR2 is YFSETQ in the germline V gene. Trimming took off 0 bases at V and 1 base at J, with 4 bases between the two ends. The CDR3 covers 13 residues. The CDR3 coding sequence is TGCGCCAGCAGCTTGGGGCCCCAAGAGACCCAGTACTTC. Protein sequence: CASSLGPQETQYF.

This clone was observed a handful of times. This chain connects TRBV7-9 to TRBJ1-4; the D is unclear. Germline-derived CDR1 and CDR2 are SEHNR and FQNEAQ (reference sequence). CDR3 size: 15 residues. Deletions cut 2 bases from V and 1 base from J, with 8 bases between. This CDR3 reads CASSLLLGTNEKLFF. The CDR3 nucleotides read TGTGCCAGCAGCTTATTACTGGGAACTAATGAAAAACTGTTTTTT.

This clone was recorded once. The chain is built from TRBV18 and TRBJ2-5; D is ambiguous. The CDR3 consists of 12 residues. Germline V CDR1 and CDR2: KGHSH, LQKENI. V lost 3 bases and J 1 base, leaving 3 bases between the germline ends. The CDR3 DNA follows: TGTGCCAGCTCACCGACCCAAGAGACCCAGTACTTC. It is translated as CASSPTQETQYF. The full variable domain, with the rest looked up from reference TRBV18 and TRBJ2-5, is NAGVMQNPRHLVRRRGQEARLRCSPMKGHSHVYWYRQLPEEGLKFMVYLQKENIIDESGMPKERFSAEFPKEGPSILRIQQVVRGDSAAYFCASSPTQETQYFGPGTRLLVL.

The gene calls are TRBV23-1 and TRBJ2-3; TRBD1 matches 8 bases. TRBV23-1 is treated as an ORF (open reading frame) with a function not yet certain. The junction had 16 bases not matched to a gene; V was cut back by 2 bases and J by 0 bases. This CDR3 is 20 amino acids long. The CDR3 region is CASSQPAHGTGGLSTDTQYF. The DNA for the CDR3 is TGCGCCAGCAGTCAACCCGCCCATGGGACAGGAGGGCTTAGCACAGATACGCAGTATTTT.

A word on this clone: As the CDR3 is not closed by the conserved phenylalanine or tryptophan, this likely results from a read error. The DNA is omitted, as the CDR3 cannot be located on it reliably, and the CDR3 follows TCRdb's listing. This chain's CDR3 is CASSLRTRSHWL. The chain combines TRBV7-6 with TRBJ2-7. The CDR3 adds up to 12 amino acids, both ends counted. Looked up from germline, CDR1 is SGHVS and CDR2 is FNYEAQ.

As DNA, the CDR3 is TGTGCCAGCAGTTCTGGGACGGGGAGCACAGATACGCAGTATTTT. Translated: CASSSGTGSTDTQYF. V usage is TRBV7-8 and J usage is TRBJ2-3, with D possibly called TRBD1 or TRBD2 (5 bases each). Germline V lookup: CDR1 SGHVS, CDR2 FQNEAQ. V shed 6 bases and J shed 0 bases, with 13 bases lying between them. The CDR3 length is 15 residues.

Here the CDR3 reads CASSSGQGILGKLFF. The CDR3, as DNA: TGCGCCAGCAGCTCGGGACAGGGGATTCTGGGAAAACTGTTTTTT. The chain links TRBV5-1 to TRBJ1-4; 10 bases map to TRBD1. The CDR3 covers 15 residues. CDR1 is SGHRS and CDR2 is YFSETQ in the germline V gene. Trimming cost V 3 bases and J 10 bases; bases outside gene matches: 9.

The CDR3 spells CASSLRGASDEQFF. The CDR3 nucleotides read TGTGCCAGCAGTTTGAGGGGGGCCAGCGATGAGCAGTTCTTC. This rearrangement joins TRBV6-1 to TRBJ2-1, with D perhaps TRBD1 or TRBD2 (6 bases each). CDR1 and CDR2 from the germline V gene are MNHNS and SASEGT. The V gene lost 5 bases and the J gene lost 8 bases, with 16 bases spanning the gap. The CDR3 is made up of 14 amino acids.

The chain recombines TRBV7-2 with TRBJ2-2; 9 positions agree with TRBD1. The J segment lost 6 bases and the V segment lost 1 base, leaving 15 bases of the junction unmatched. The CDR3 consists of 19 residues. In germline, CDR1 is SGHTA, CDR2 FQGNSA. The CDR3 DNA is TGTGCCAGCAGCTTAGACCCCAGCCAGGGACAGGGACTCTCCGGGGAGCTGTTTTTT. It translates to CASSLDPSQGQGLSGELFF.

This clone was detected once. The J gene is TRBJ2-7, the V gene TRBV10-3; maybe TRBD2 (6 bases). V lost 4 bases and J 1 base, leaving 20 bases between the germline ends. Germline V gene lookup returns CDR1 ENHRY and CDR2 SYGVKD. The CDR3 sequence is 17 residues long. Here the CDR3 reads CAISAPGGAGGSYEQYF. CDR3 nucleotides: TGTGCCATCAGTGCTCCCGGGGGTGCTGGAGGGTCCTACGAGCAGTACTTC.

The genes are TRBV18 and TRBJ2-3; D may be TRBD1 or TRBD2 (5 bases each). This CDR3 is built from 18 residues. Trimming cost V 3 bases and J 0 bases, with 19 bases left between them. The germline V gene encodes CDR1 KGHSH and CDR2 LQKENI. For the CDR3, the DNA is TGTGCCAGCTCACCCTTGAAAATCGGGGCCCTAAGCACAGATACGCAGTATTTT. Translating gives CASSPLKIGALSTDTQYF.

This clone is a singleton in its sample. The CDR3 DNA sequence: TGTGCCAGCAGAGGAAGGGGGGACAGCTATGGCTACACCTTC. This sequence encodes CASRGRGDSYGYTF. The chain uses TRBV6-1 and TRBJ1-2; 7 nucleotides agree with TRBD1. The length of the CDR3 is 14 residues. Germline values: CDR1 MNHNS, CDR2 SASEGT. Losses at the gene ends were 6 bases for V and 4 bases for J; bases not matched to a gene: 8.

This chain joins TRBV2 and TRBJ2-5, with 8 positions matching TRBD2. The CDR3 runs 15 residues. From germline, CDR1 is SNHLY and CDR2 FYNNEI. The V gene end was trimmed by 7 bases and the J gene end by 2 bases; junction bases not matched to a gene: 9. CDR3 coding DNA: TGTGCCAGCACCTCCCGCGGGGGGAAACAAGAGACCCAGTACTTC. The encoded protein is CASTSRGGKQETQYF. Supplemented by reference TRBV2 and TRBJ2-5, the full variable domain reads EPEVTQTPSHQVTQMGQEVILRCVPISNHLYFYWYRQILGQKVEFLVSFYNNEISEKSEIFDDQFSVERPDGSNFTLKIRSTKLEDSAMYFCASTSRGGKQETQYFGPGTRLLVL.

V usage is TRBV6-1 and J usage is TRBJ2-7, with D possibly being TRBD1 (6 bases). Per germline, CDR1 MNHNS and CDR2 SASEGT. Trimming took off 6 bases at V and 2 bases at J, with 14 bases between the two ends. The CDR3 length is 14 residues. The CDR3 is CASSYGTTAYEQYF. Written as DNA, the CDR3 is TGTGCCAGCAGCTACGGGACAACCGCCTACGAGCAGTACTTC.

The chain combines TRBV5-1 with TRBJ2-6; D gene uncertain. CDR1 and CDR2 (germline): SGHRS, YFSETQ. With 0 bases removed from V and 0 bases from J, the gap between germline ends came to 7 bases. The CDR3 length is 16 residues. CDR3 sequence: CASSLEAGSGANVLTF. The CDR3 DNA sequence: TGCGCCAGCAGCTTGGAGGCAGGCTCTGGGGCCAACGTCCTGACTTTC. The full variable domain, in which reference TRBV5-1 and TRBJ2-6 provide the parts outside the CDR3, is KAGVTQTPRYLIKTRGQQVTLSCSPISGHRSVSWYQQTPGQGLQFLFEYFSETQRNKGNFPGRFSGRQFSNSRSEMNVSTLELGDSALYLCASSLEAGSGANVLTFGAGSRLTVL.

The V call is TRBV7-9, the J call TRBJ2-1; 7 bases align to TRBD1. The ends lost 6 bases at V and 8 bases at J; junction bases unmatched: 7. The CDR3 runs to 13 residues. Germline V gene lookup returns CDR1 SEHNR and CDR2 FQNEAQ (reference sequence). The CDR3 here is CASRDLGGHEQFF. The DNA for the CDR3 is TGTGCCAGCAGGGACCTAGGGGGCCATGAGCAGTTCTTC.

The chain links TRBV2 to TRBJ2-5; 8 positions agree with TRBD2. The CDR3 contains 13 residues. Germline V gene lookup returns CDR1 SNHLY and CDR2 FYNNEI. J gave up 2 bases and V 6 bases, and 2 bases lay outside the gene matches. CDR3 region: CASRGTRQETQYF. For the CDR3, the DNA is TGTGCCAGCAGGGGGACTAGACAAGAGACCCAGTACTTC.

The gene calls are TRBV5-7 and TRBJ2-5; no clear D. TRBV5-7 qualifies as an ORF whose function is uncertain. This CDR3 comprises 13 residues. Deletions cut 2 bases from V and 1 base from J, with 6 bases between. CDR3 protein: CASSFSSQETQYF. The DNA for the CDR3 is TGTGCCAGCAGCTTTTCTAGCCAAGAGACCCAGTACTTC.